These 14 T cell receptor beta chains were sequenced from one sample in a study of low-dose radiotherapy and immunotherapy resistance in tumors. With a V-primer adapter and a constant-region primer, TCRs were amplified for 20 to 25 PCR cycles. TCRdb re-called the reads with MiXCR, one entry per CDR3 protein. The sample has fewer than 60,000 distinct CDR3 sequences, about 11% seen once. Time point noted: before trial treatment. The starting material was PBMCs, obtained before treatment. Receptors originate from a female donor with ovarian cancer.

This clonotype occurred many times. The chain employs TRBV2 and TRBJ1-5; D is unresolved. The CDR3 has 13 amino acids. Germline V gene lookup returns CDR1 SNHLY and CDR2 FYNNEI. The V end was cut by 0 bases, the J end by 8 bases, with 8 bases between. DNA of the CDR3: TGTGCCAGCAGTGAAGCGCGGGTCGAGCCCCAGCATTTT. Residues: CASSEARVEPQHF.

In its sample, this clonotype was seen a few times. The chain combines TRBV3-1 with TRBJ2-5; TRBD2 aligns across 11 bases. The CDR3 is made up of 17 amino acids. CDR1 and CDR2 (germline): LGHDT, YNNKEL (reference sequence). Unmatched junction bases numbered 9, after V lost 1 base and J lost 5 bases. CDR3 loop: CASSQGGTSGRRETQYF. Here the CDR3 DNA reads TGTGCCAGCAGCCAAGGGGGGACTAGCGGCCGCCGGGAGACCCAGTACTTC.

About this clonotype: Given a far larger clone just one base away, this is likely a sequencing read error. The V call is TRBV10-3, the J call TRBJ2-1, with D tentatively TRBD2 (6 bases). The CDR3 runs to 14 residues. Trimming cost V 0 bases and J 10 bases, with 13 bases left between them. Germline-derived CDR1 and CDR2 are ENHRY and SYGVKD. CDR3 nucleotides: TGTGCCATCAGTGAGTCTGGAGGGACCTACGAGCAGTTCTTC. Translating gives CAISESGGTYEQFF.

This clonotype came up many times. The chain joins TRBV7-2 to TRBJ2-1, with D uncertain. The CDR3 covers 14 residues. Germline V CDR1 and CDR2: SGHTA, FQGNSA. V shed 5 bases and J shed 8 bases, with 16 bases lying between them. CDR3: CASSPGGSWDEQFF. The CDR3 coding sequence is TGTGCCAGCAGCCCAGGCGGCTCCTGGGATGAGCAGTTCTTC.

The chain uses TRBV9 and TRBJ2-1, with 8 bases that match TRBD2. CDR3 length equals 15 residues. Germline V CDR1 and CDR2: SGDLS, YYNGEE. V was clipped by 1 base and J by 4 bases; unmatched bases: 4. This CDR3 is CASSVNSGVYNEQFF. DNA of the CDR3: TGTGCCAGCAGCGTAAATAGCGGGGTGTACAATGAGCAGTTCTTC.

This clonotype was counted ten times or more. The chain uses TRBV20-1 and TRBJ1-6; D is undetermined. With 4 bases removed from V and 10 bases from J, the gap between germline ends came to 17 bases. Per germline, CDR1 DFQATT and CDR2 SNEGSKA (reference sequence). The CDR3 is 14 amino acids. In nucleotides, the CDR3 is TGCAGTGCTACCCCGACGGCCCAACAATCACCCCTCCACTTT. Its protein product is CSATPTAQQSPLHF.

This clonotype was seen ten or more times. This chain connects TRBV5-5 to TRBJ2-7; D is perhaps TRBD2 (5 bases). Germline V gene lookup returns CDR1 SGHKS and CDR2 YYEKEE (reference sequence). This CDR3 contains 15 residues. Trimming pared 0 bases from V and 0 bases from J, leaving 10 bases between. CDR3 coding DNA: TGTGCCAGCAGCTTGGTGCCGGGGAGCTCCTACGAGCAGTACTTC. The encoded protein is CASSLVPGSSYEQYF.

This clonotype was found many times. V and J are TRBV25-1 and TRBJ2-7; D is ambiguous. V was trimmed by 4 bases and J by 0 bases, leaving 10 bases between them. This CDR3 is 14 amino acids long. The V gene's germline CDR1 is MGHDK and CDR2 SYGVNS. This CDR3 is CASSGVRPSYEQYF. The CDR3 DNA sequence: TGTGCCAGCAGTGGTGTCAGACCCTCCTACGAGCAGTACTTC.

This clonotype was counted many times. The chain joins TRBV7-9 to TRBJ2-3; D remains ambiguous. Germline V gene lookup returns CDR1 SEHNR and CDR2 FQNEAQ (reference sequence). The CDR3 is 14 residues long. V was clipped by 2 bases and J by 2 bases, with 8 bases between them. CDR3 in amino acids: CASSLPMATDTQYF. CDR3 nucleotides: TGTGCCAGCAGCTTACCGATGGCCACAGATACGCAGTATTTT.

This clonotype came up many times. The V gene is TRBV5-1, the J gene TRBJ2-5, with 9 nucleotides matching TRBD1. CDR1 and CDR2 from the germline V gene are SGHRS and YFSETQ. The CDR3 consists of 15 residues. V gave up 0 bases and J gave up 5 bases; unmatched junction bases: 5. CDR3 sequence: CASSLGGTGHETQYF. For the CDR3, the DNA is TGCGCCAGCAGCTTGGGCGGGACAGGGCATGAGACCCAGTACTTC.

A note on this clonotype: A far larger clone is one nucleotide away, so this likely arose from a read error. Likely a read error: the CDR3 ends without its conserved phenylalanine or tryptophan. V and J are TRBV27 and TRBJ2-1; D is unclear. Germline CDR1 is MNHEY and CDR2 is SMNVEV (reference sequence). There are 16 residues in the CDR3. CDR3 protein: CATSDGEAATHNEQFY. In DNA form, the CDR3 reads TGTGCCACCAGTGACGGCGAGGCTGCGACCCACAATGAGCAGTTCTAC.

This clonotype was detected ten times or more. The rearrangement uses TRBV9 and TRBJ1-1, with TRBD1 as a possible D gene (6 bases). Trimming stripped 4 bases from V and 5 bases from J, with 15 bases between. The CDR3 has 14 residues. CDR1 SGDLS and CDR2 YYNGEE come from the germline V gene. CDR3 in amino acids: CASSSHGGSTEAFF. Here the CDR3 DNA reads TGTGCCAGCAGCTCTCATGGGGGCTCGACTGAAGCTTTCTTT.

This clonotype came up many times. The V and J genes are TRBV28 and TRBJ1-1; D gene unclear. The CDR3 totals 14 residues. Germline CDR1 MDHEN, CDR2 SYDVKM. V gave up 1 base and J gave up 3 bases, with 9 bases separating them. CDR3 bases: TGTGCCAGCAGTTTATCCGGCGGCTACACTGAAGCTTTCTTT. It translates to CASSLSGGYTEAFF.

Ten or more counts support this clonotype. The V and J genes are TRBV19 and TRBJ2-1; TRBD2 aligns across 8 bases. This CDR3 region has 14 residues. V dropped 7 bases and J dropped 7; count of bases not matched to a gene: 9. Per germline, CDR1 LNHDA and CDR2 SQIVND (reference sequence). In nucleotides, the CDR3 is TGTGCCAGTACTGAACGGGGGGGCGTAAATGAGCAGTTCTTC. This gives the protein CASTERGGVNEQFF.